The TCR beta chain under discussion was sequenced for a study of cytomegalovirus exposure and HLA in healthy donors. General study findings and limits: In a later analysis, compared with equally common non-associated chains, HLA-associated beta chains were more expanded. One variant, a missense change in DCLRE1C, was linked in a later analysis to TCR beta V- and J-gene trimming.

This clone was counted a few times. Its antigen is unidentified. The V gene's germline CDR1 is SGHRS and CDR2 YFSETQ. The CDR3 has 15 amino acids. The PCR had 60 Vbeta and 13 Jbeta primers. The assay was immunoSEQ multiplex PCR, and TCRdb's table has in-frame clones only and misses some. The table has tens of thousands of clones, 75% to 80% seen once. Samples came from healthy bone marrow donors. Sequencing was done on a sample of PBMCs. This sequence joins TRBV5-1 and TRBJ2-5; TRBD2 agrees at 8 bases. The end of the DNA fits TRBJ2-7 better, so the J call may be wrong. This TCR came from a female donor in good health and CMV-seronegative. CDR3 in amino acids: CASSLAGTSSYEQYF. In DNA form, the CDR3 reads TGCGCCAGCAGCTTGGCCGGGACTAGCTCCTACGAGCAGTACTTC.